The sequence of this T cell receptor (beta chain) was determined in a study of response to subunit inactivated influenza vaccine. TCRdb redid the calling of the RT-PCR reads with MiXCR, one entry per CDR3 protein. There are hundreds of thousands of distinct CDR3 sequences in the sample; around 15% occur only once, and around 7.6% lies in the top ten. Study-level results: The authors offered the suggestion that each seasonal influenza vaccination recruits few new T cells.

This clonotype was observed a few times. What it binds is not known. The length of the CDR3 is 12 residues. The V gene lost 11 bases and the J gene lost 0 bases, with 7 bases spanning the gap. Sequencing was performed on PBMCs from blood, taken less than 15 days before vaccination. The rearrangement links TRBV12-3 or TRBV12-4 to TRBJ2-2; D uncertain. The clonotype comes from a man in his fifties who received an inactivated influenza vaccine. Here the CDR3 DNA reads TGTGCCGGAGCATCGAACACCGGGGAGCTGTTTTTT. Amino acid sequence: CAGASNTGELFF.